The 10 T cell receptor beta chains below come from one sample, sequenced in a study of beta chain features in type 1 diabetes. The authors reverse transcribed all of the isolated RNA, so sequencing captured expressed TCRB transcripts. Produced via immunoSEQ multiplex PCR; TCRdb's table is partial and in-frame only. The sample lists hundreds of thousands of clones, 15% to 19% seen once, with approximately 0.087% in the top ten. Specimen: naive CD4+ T cells from blood. The receptors were gathered from a man aged 18 to 30 in good health.

This clone was counted between two and nine times. Other DNA sequences in the same sample also yield this CDR3. The chain is built from TRBV9 and TRBJ1-2; D not certain. Germline values: CDR1 SGDLS, CDR2 YYNGEE. The V end lost 3 bases, the J end lost 3 bases, and 12 bases lay between the germline ends. This CDR3 region has 14 residues. CDR3 sequence: CASSARTGDYGYTF. CDR3 nucleotide sequence: TGTGCCAGCAGCGCCCGGACGGGCGACTATGGCTACACCTTC.

This clone was seen only a few times. V usage is TRBV23-1 and J usage is TRBJ2-7; TRBD1 agrees at 9 bases. Being an ORF, TRBV23-1 has a function that is uncertain. Germline trimming cut 4 bases from V and 3 bases from J; bases unmatched to any gene: 7. The CDR3 loop spans 15 amino acids. Here the CDR3 reads CASSRSGTGYYEQYF. The DNA of the CDR3 is TGCGCCAGCAGTCGATCCGGGACAGGGTACTACGAGCAGTACTTC.

There are a few counts of this clone. The rearrangement uses TRBV29-1 and TRBJ1-1; 7 nucleotides agree with TRBD1. V dropped 3 bases and J dropped 10; count of bases not matched to a gene: 8. CDR1 SQVTM and CDR2 ANQGSEA come from the germline V gene. The CDR3 loop spans 12 amino acids. The DNA of the CDR3 is TGCAGCGTTGAGCGGGACAGTACTTTAGCTTTCTTT. It codes for CSVERDSTLAFF.

The chain carries TRBV5-6 and TRBJ1-5; D not certain. The V and J ends lost 1 base and 4 bases respectively, with 3 bases between them. Germline V gene lookup returns CDR1 SGHDT and CDR2 YYEEEE. This CDR3 spans 12 amino acids. In nucleotides, the CDR3 is TGTGCCAGCAGCTTGACTAATCAGCCCCAGCATTTT. Its translation is CASSLTNQPQHF.

The chain recombines TRBV19 with TRBJ1-2; 7 bases are a match to TRBD1. Trimming at V came to 2 bases and at J to 4 bases, leaving 1 base not matched to a gene. This CDR3 is 13 amino acids long. The V gene's germline CDR1 is LNHDA and CDR2 SQIVND (reference sequence). The CDR3 DNA sequence: TGTGCCAGTAGTATAAGGGACAGCTATGGCTACACCTTC. Amino acids: CASSIRDSYGYTF.

This chain joins TRBV10-3 and TRBJ2-7; 9 nucleotides agree with TRBD2. Unmatched junction bases numbered 5, after V lost 6 bases and J lost 2 bases. The CDR3 spans 14 residues. The germline gives CDR1 ENHRY, CDR2 SYGVKD. CDR3 sequence: CAIRRGGRPYEQYF. For the CDR3, the DNA is TGTGCCATCAGGCGGGGGGGCCGCCCCTACGAGCAGTACTTC.

This clone was counted between two and nine times. This rearrangement joins TRBV9 to TRBJ1-3; D is possibly TRBD1 (5 bases). Trimming shortened V by 3 bases and J by 0 bases, and 19 bases separated the two germline ends. Germline V gene data show CDR1 as SGDLS and CDR2 as YYNGEE. The CDR3 sequence is 18 residues long. The CDR3 loop reads CASSGMMGRLSSGNTIYF. CDR3 DNA: TGTGCCAGCAGCGGCATGATGGGACGGTTGAGCTCTGGAAACACCATATATTTT.

The chain combines TRBV7-6 with TRBJ1-6; TRBD1 is a possible D gene (6 bases). Trimming took 1 base from V and 0 from J, leaving 13 bases between them. The CDR3 is 18 residues long. CDR1 and CDR2 (germline): SGHVS, FNYEAQ. As DNA, the CDR3 is TGTGCCAGCAGCTTAGGGAATACACAGGGCTCCTATAATTCACCCCTCCACTTT. Protein: CASSLGNTQGSYNSPLHF.

In its sample, this clone was seen a few times. The V and J genes are TRBV9 and TRBJ2-7, with D unclear. Germline loops: CDR1 SGDLS, CDR2 YYNGEE. This CDR3 spans 12 amino acids. The V end lost 3 bases, the J end lost 5 bases, and 9 bases lay between the germline ends. As DNA, the CDR3 is TGTGCCAGCAGCGCAGGTGTCCACGAGCAGTACTTC. This sequence encodes CASSAGVHEQYF.

The J gene is TRBJ1-1, the V gene TRBV5-1; D is ambiguous. Trimming stripped 2 bases from V and 1 base from J, with 6 bases between. The CDR3 sequence is 13 residues long. In germline, CDR1 is SGHRS, CDR2 YFSETQ. The CDR3 nucleotides are TGCGCCAGCAGCTTCGAGGGGAACACTGAAGCTTTCTTT. Protein sequence: CASSFEGNTEAFF.